A single sample is the source of the 25 T cell receptor beta chains below, sequenced in a study of T-cell memory formation after mild COVID-19. TCRdb re-called the 5' RACE reads through MiXCR, storing one row per CDR3 protein. The sample has approximately 300,000 distinct CDR3 sequences, less than 20% seen once; the top ten hold 20% to 25%. Sequencing input: PBMCs or a T cell subset sorted from them (not recorded which). All receptors derive from a man younger than 30 who had mild COVID-19 (a few samples of this study predate the infection). Cell type and time point are not known.

The chain links TRBV4-3 to TRBJ1-5; D not resolved. Germline values: CDR1 LGHNA, CDR2 YSLEER. Trimming removed 0 bases at V and 7 bases at J, with 13 bases between. CDR3 length: 15 residues. The CDR3 here is CASSQDPQGGQPQHF. CDR3 sequence (DNA): TGCGCCAGCAGCCAAGATCCCCAAGGAGGGCAGCCCCAGCATTTT.

This clonotype turned up a few times. J is TRBJ2-1 and V is TRBV18; the D gene is possibly TRBD2 (6 bases). Germline loops: CDR1 KGHSH, CDR2 LQKENI. The CDR3 length is 17 residues. With 2 bases removed from V and 7 bases from J, the gap between germline ends came to 21 bases. In DNA, the CDR3 is TGTGCCAGCTCACCAAGTCTGACCGTTGGCGGGGATAATGAGCAGTTCTTC. This gives the protein CASSPSLTVGGDNEQFF.

This clonotype appeared a few times. The chain combines TRBV12-3 or TRBV12-4 with TRBJ2-2, with no clear D. V was clipped by 6 bases and J by 6 bases, with 8 bases between them. This CDR3 has 12 amino acids. CDR3 coding DNA: TGTGCCAGCAGCTTAACACCCGGGGAGCTGTTTTTT. This gives the protein CASSLTPGELFF.

J is TRBJ1-1 and V is TRBV5-1; no clear D gene. The V and J ends lost 1 base and 1 base respectively, with 8 bases between them. This CDR3 is 14 amino acids long. The germline CDR1 and CDR2 sequences are SGHRS and YFSETQ. The CDR3 here is CASSLRLANTEAFF. CDR3 sequence (DNA): TGCGCCAGCAGCTTGAGGCTCGCGAACACTGAAGCTTTCTTT.

The chain employs TRBV30 and TRBJ2-1; D uncertain. The CDR3 has 12 amino acids. Trimming pared 0 bases from V and 7 bases from J, leaving 7 bases between. The germline V gene encodes CDR1 GTSNPN and CDR2 SVGIG (reference sequence). This CDR3 reads CAWSVMQNEQFF. The CDR3 DNA follows: TGTGCCTGGAGTGTAATGCAGAATGAGCAGTTCTTC. Together with reference TRBV30 and TRBJ2-1, the CDR3 gives the full variable domain: SQTIHQWPATLVQPVGSPLSLECTVEGTSNPNLYWYRQAAGRGLQLLFYSVGIGQISSEVPQNLSASRPQDRQFILSSKKLLLSDSGFYLCAWSVMQNEQFFGPGTRLTVL.

The J gene is TRBJ2-5, the V gene TRBV7-2; D remains ambiguous. V dropped 1 base and J dropped 2 bases, with 17 bases sitting between them. The CDR3 spans 17 residues. The V gene's germline CDR1 is SGHTA and CDR2 FQGNSA. CDR3 protein: CASSLVGPPSVQETQYF. The CDR3 DNA reads as TGTGCCAGCAGCTTAGTTGGGCCCCCTTCGGTACAAGAGACCCAGTACTTC.

The sample holds a few counts of this clonotype. The rearrangement links TRBV29-1 to TRBJ2-1, with D unclear. The CDR3 consists of 14 residues. Germline values: CDR1 SQVTM, CDR2 ANQGSEA. Trimming shortened V by 5 bases and J by 2 bases, and 13 bases separated the two germline ends. The CDR3 spells CSVPLGRTYNEQFF. In DNA form, the CDR3 reads TGCAGCGTTCCCCTGGGTCGCACCTACAATGAGCAGTTCTTC.

This clonotype turned up a few times. This rearrangement joins TRBV5-1 to TRBJ1-2; D is undetermined. The V and J ends lost 0 bases and 3 bases respectively, with 9 bases between them. Germline V gives CDR1 SGHRS, CDR2 YFSETQ. The CDR3 consists of 14 residues. CDR3 bases: TGCGCCAGCAGCTTGGAAAGGGCCTACTATGGCTACACCTTC. Its protein product is CASSLERAYYGYTF.

The chain couples TRBV4-3 to TRBJ2-1, with 8 bases that match TRBD1. V lost 3 bases, J lost 6 bases, and 4 bases stayed unmatched. The CDR3 has 14 amino acids. The germline V gene has CDR1 LGHNA and CDR2 YSLEER. The CDR3 is CASSQQGAGNEQFF. In nucleotides, the CDR3 is TGCGCCAGCAGCCAGCAGGGGGCTGGCAATGAGCAGTTCTTC.

The genes are TRBV27 and TRBJ2-5; TRBD2 is a possible D gene (7 bases). There are 15 residues in the CDR3. V gave up 3 bases and J gave up 1 base, with 12 bases separating them. Germline V gene lookup returns CDR1 MNHEY and CDR2 SMNVEV (reference sequence). CDR3 sequence reads: CASSFRGGRQETQYF. The CDR3 DNA is TGTGCCAGCAGTTTTAGGGGGGGACGCCAAGAGACCCAGTACTTC.

This clonotype was observed a handful of times. The J gene is TRBJ2-1, the V gene TRBV12-3 or TRBV12-4; 8 bases agree with TRBD2. The CDR3 is 15 residues long. Trimming cost V 6 bases and J 5 bases; bases outside gene matches: 9. CDR3 residues: CASSRSGLGNNEQFF. The CDR3, as DNA: TGTGCCAGCAGCCGATCGGGACTAGGTAACAATGAGCAGTTCTTC.

The chain links TRBV3-1 to TRBJ2-1; maybe TRBD1 (5 bases). CDR1 is LGHDT and CDR2 is YNNKEL in the germline V gene (reference sequence). This CDR3 spans 14 amino acids. Trimming cost V 4 bases and J 4 bases, with 11 bases left between them. The CDR3 is CASSPLQAYNEQFF. The CDR3 DNA sequence: TGTGCCAGCAGCCCCTTACAGGCATACAATGAGCAGTTCTTC.

This clonotype was observed a few times. V and J are TRBV4-1 and TRBJ2-2; D call uncertain. V lost 1 base to trimming and J lost 8 bases, with 5 bases between them. Germline V CDR1 and CDR2: MGHRA, YSYEKL. CDR3 size: 12 residues. The CDR3 reads CASSQVWGELFF. The CDR3 DNA sequence: TGCGCCAGCAGCCAAGTTTGGGGGGAGCTGTTTTTT.

This clonotype was counted only a few times. One end of the junction fails to match germline, which may point to a read error. The rearrangement links TRBV6-5 to TRBJ1-6; perhaps TRBD1 as D (5 bases). CDR1 and CDR2 (germline): MNHEY, SVGAGI. The CDR3 is made up of 16 amino acids. The CDR3 nucleotides are TGTTCCAGCAGTTACTTTCGGGGGTCGGATAATTCACCCCTCCACTTT. Its protein is CSSSYFRGSDNSPLHF.

The genes are TRBV7-9 and TRBJ2-3; the D call may be TRBD1 or TRBD2 (5 bases each). The CDR3 sequence is 14 residues long. V dropped 6 bases and J dropped 6 bases, with 16 bases sitting between them. Germline V gene sequence: CDR1 SEHNR, CDR2 FQNEAQ (reference sequence). CDR3 in DNA: TGTGCCAGCAGTCACCGGGACCCGAGGGATACGCAGTATTTT. As protein: CASSHRDPRDTQYF.

This clonotype was seen a handful of times. One junction end disagrees with the germline gene, perhaps due to a read error. The V gene is TRBV18, the J gene TRBJ1-1; the match to TRBD1 covers 7 bases. The CDR3 has 12 amino acids. Germline V gene sequence: CDR1 KGHSH, CDR2 LQKENI. The CDR3 bases are TGTGCCAGCTCTCCACAGGGGATTGAAGCTTTCTTT. This codes for CASSPQGIEAFF.

This chain connects TRBV7-9 to TRBJ2-5; a weak D match, TRBD1 (6 bases). The CDR3 has 14 residues. V was shortened by 5 bases and J by 1 base, with 11 bases between the two germline ends. Germline-derived CDR1 and CDR2 are SEHNR and FQNEAQ (reference sequence). The CDR3 protein is CASSPQGPQETQYF. CDR3 bases: TGTGCCAGCAGCCCACAGGGTCCCCAAGAGACCCAGTACTTC.

This sequence joins TRBV7-2 and TRBJ2-2; D is unresolved. The germline V and J ends were trimmed by 5 bases and 8 bases, with 15 bases remaining between them. Germline V gives CDR1 SGHTA, CDR2 FQGNSA. The CDR3 runs 14 residues. The CDR3 nucleotides are TGTGCCAGCAGCAACTTCAGGTTTTATGGGGAGCTGTTTTTT. As protein: CASSNFRFYGELFF.

The genes are TRBV20-1 and TRBJ1-4; D gene uncertain. The CDR3 sequence is 11 residues long. Germline V gives CDR1 DFQATT, CDR2 SNEGSKA (reference sequence). Trimming left V 7 bases short and J 10 bases short, with 13 bases between. The CDR3 DNA is TGCAGTGTGGAGGACGCTGGAAAACTGTTTTTT. The encoded protein is CSVEDAGKLFF.

The chain joins TRBV19 to TRBJ2-3; D may be TRBD1 (6 bases). Trimming removed 10 bases at V and 4 bases at J, with 18 bases between. The CDR3 is made up of 14 amino acids. The germline gives CDR1 LNHDA, CDR2 SQIVND (reference sequence). CDR3 sequence: CATSRGSFPDTQYF. The CDR3 nucleotides read TGTGCCACCAGCAGGGGATCATTCCCAGATACGCAGTATTTT.

The CDR3 DNA follows: TGTGCCAGCTACTCTCCAGGGGAGTCCGGGGAGCTGTTTTTT. It is translated as CASYSPGESGELFF. The rearrangement links TRBV28 to TRBJ2-2; a weak D match, TRBD1 (6 bases). The length of the CDR3 is 14 residues. Germline V CDR1 and CDR2: MDHEN, SYDVKM. Trimming stripped 8 bases from V and 6 bases from J, with 16 bases between.

In its sample, this clonotype was seen many times. This rearrangement joins TRBV20-1 to TRBJ2-5, with D perhaps matching TRBD2 (6 bases). The germline V gene encodes CDR1 DFQATT and CDR2 SNEGSKA (reference sequence). The CDR3 length is 14 residues. The V end was cut by 3 bases, the J end by 5 bases, with 16 bases between. The CDR3 loop is CSASESRRGETQYF. The CDR3 coding sequence is TGCAGTGCTAGCGAATCTAGGAGGGGCGAGACCCAGTACTTC.

There are a few counts of this clonotype. V usage is TRBV29-1 and J usage is TRBJ2-3, with 9 bases aligning to TRBD1. Germline lookup yields CDR1 SQVTM and CDR2 ANQGSEA. After removal of 7 bases from V and 0 bases from J, the junction contained 5 bases not matched to a gene. This CDR3 contains 14 residues. DNA for the CDR3: TGCAGCGACCGCGGACAGGGGAGCACAGATACGCAGTATTTT. Its translation is CSDRGQGSTDTQYF.

This clonotype occurred many times. The gene calls are TRBV5-1 and TRBJ1-1, with TRBD1 identical over 7 bases. The junction had 6 bases not matched to a gene; V was cut back by 3 bases and J by 1 base. The germline gives CDR1 SGHRS, CDR2 YFSETQ. The CDR3 spans 15 residues. CDR3 protein: CASSSGQDANTEAFF. CDR3 DNA: TGCGCCAGCAGCTCCGGACAGGACGCGAACACTGAAGCTTTCTTT. The complete variable domain, with remaining parts taken from reference TRBV5-1 and TRBJ1-1, reads KAGVTQTPRYLIKTRGQQVTLSCSPISGHRSVSWYQQTPGQGLQFLFEYFSETQRNKGNFPGRFSGRQFSNSRSEMNVSTLELGDSALYLCASSSGQDANTEAFFGQGTRLTVV.

The sample holds a few counts of this clonotype. The chain links TRBV20-1 to TRBJ2-1; D is unclear. V lost 4 bases and J 0 bases, leaving 10 bases between the germline ends. Per the germline V gene, CDR1 is DFQATT and CDR2 is SNEGSKA (reference sequence). This CDR3 contains 14 residues. CDR3 DNA sequence: TGCAGTGCTATGACTGCGAGCTCCTACAATGAGCAGTTCTTC. As protein: CSAMTASSYNEQFF.